Listed below are T cell receptor beta chains from one sample, sequenced in a study of cytomegalovirus exposure and HLA in healthy donors. Using immunoSEQ multiplex PCR, the repertoire was profiled, and TCRdb retains in-frame clones only, with some absent. The sample has some 160,000 clones; about 75% are singletons. Sequencing used PBMCs. The receptors stem from a man between 60 and 75 years old in good health and CMV-seronegative. Each CDR3 is given with its conserved first and last residue. D genes are given only for firm matches. Not every row has a clone size; where given, it reads once, few, many or a size class.

d_gene	v_gene	j_gene	abundance	CDR3nt	CDR3aa
TRBD2	TRBV27	TRBJ2-1	.	TGTGCCAGCAGTCCGCGAGCGGGAGATGGCTACAATGAGCAGTTCTTC	CASSPRAGDGYNEQFF
TRBD2	TRBV7-9	TRBJ2-2	few	TGTGCCAGCAGCTCTAGACTAGCGCGGGGCGGGGAGCTGTTTTTT	CASSSRLARGGELFF
TRBD2	TRBV19	TRBJ2-1	.	TGTGCCAGTAGTATCCTAGCGGGAGTTCGCAATGAGCAGTTCTTC	CASSILAGVRNEQFF
TRBD1	TRBV19	TRBJ1-1	.	TGTGCCAGTTCCTGGACAGGCCTAAACACTGAAGCTTTCTTT	CASSWTGLNTEAFF
TRBD1	TRBV5-4	TRBJ1-4	.	TGTGCCAGCAGCTCCACGGGACAGGAAGATGAAAAACTGTTTTTT	CASSSTGQEDEKLFF
TRBD2	TRBV10-3	TRBJ2-7	.	TGTGCCATCAGGGGGGGGACTAGCGGGGGATACGAGCAGTACTTC	CAIRGGTSGGYEQYF
.	TRBV29-1	TRBJ2-5	.	TGCAGCGTTTCCAGGGAACAAGAGACCCAGTACTTC	CSVSREQETQYF
.	TRBV15	TRBJ1-1	.	TGTGCCACCAGCAGAGATAACGGGGAGAACACTGAAGCTTTCTTT	CATSRDNGENTEAFF
TRBD2	TRBV5-1	TRBJ2-1	.	TGCGCCAGCAGCTTGCTAGCGGGAGCCACCTACAATGAGCAGTTCTTC	CASSLLAGATYNEQFF
.	TRBV7-8	TRBJ2-3	.	TGTGCCAGCAGCTTATTAGGGGGAGAGACACATACGCAGTATTTT	CASSLLGGETHTQYF
.	TRBV5-4	TRBJ2-7	few	TGTGCCAGCAGCCTGGGAAAGCGGACGGCTTACTACGAGCAGTACTTC	CASSLGKRTAYYEQYF
.	TRBV29-1	TRBJ2-7	.	TGCAGCGTTGTCTTCCTAGCCAAGTACGAGCAGTACTTC	CSVVFLAKYEQYF
TRBD2	TRBV28	TRBJ2-5	.	TGTGCCAGCAGTTCTCTAGCGGTTCAAGAGACCCAGTACTTC	CASSSLAVQETQYF
TRBD1	TRBV9	TRBJ2-7	.	TGTGCCAGCAGCGTCGGGACAGGGGCTACCTACGAGCAGTACTTC	CASSVGTGATYEQYF